The rows below give T cell receptor beta chains drawn from one sample of a study of control samples from healthy donors and cancer patients. Data came from immunoSEQ multiplex PCR; TCRdb stores just in-frame clones and leaves some out. Of 150,000 or so clones in the sample, 80% to 95% were seen once. Sequenced input: blood. The receptor set was obtained from a man younger than 30 in good health. Both conserved end residues are part of each CDR3. A D gene is named only where the DNA matches it firmly. Clone size appears in some rows only: once, few, many, or a class for an expanded clone.

V gene	D gene	J gene	clone size	CDR3 DNA	CDR3 protein
TRBV6-5	-	TRBJ1-1	-	TGTGCCAGCAGTCCAGGGACGGTGAACACTGAAGCTTTCTTT	CASSPGTVNTEAFF
TRBV7-3	-	TRBJ2-1	-	TGTGCCAGCAGCTTACGGGACACCCGAGAGGGTAATGAGCAGTTCTTC	CASSLRDTREGNEQFF
TRBV6-5	-	TRBJ1-2	-	TGTGCCAGCCTGGGGGAGGGTGATGGCTACACCTTC	CASLGEGDGYTF
TRBV27	-	TRBJ1-1	-	TGTGCCAGCAGTTTAAGGCCACTGAACACTGAAGCTTTCTTT	CASSLRPLNTEAFF
TRBV9	TRBD1	TRBJ2-7	-	TGTGCCAGCAGCGTAGCTGGACAGGGGTCCTACGAGCAGTACTTC	CASSVAGQGSYEQYF
TRBV6-5	-	TRBJ1-5	-	TGTGCCAGCAGTTACTCGTCCAGTAACAATCAGCCCCAGCATTTT	CASSYSSSNNQPQHF
TRBV6-5	-	TRBJ2-7	-	TGTGCCAGCAGTTACTCGCACTCCAGCTCCTACGAGCAGTACTTC	CASSYSHSSSYEQYF
TRBV5-1	TRBD2	TRBJ2-1	-	TGCGCCAGCAGCCAAAAGGGACTAGCGGGCGTTAGCTCCTACAATGAGCAGTTCTTC	CASSQKGLAGVSSYNEQFF
TRBV7-3	TRBD2	TRBJ2-1	-	TGTGCCAGCAGTCGGACTAGCGGGGACAATGAGCAGTTCTTC	CASSRTSGDNEQFF
TRBV7-2	-	TRBJ2-6	-	TGTGCCAGCAGCTTAAGTTTGGGGCAGGCTGGGGCCAACGTCCTGACTTTC	CASSLSLGQAGANVLTF
TRBV9	-	TRBJ2-6	-	TGTGCCAGCAGCGTAGGGGGGGCGTGGTCTGGGGCCAACGTCCTGACTTTC	CASSVGGAWSGANVLTF
TRBV7-9	TRBD2	TRBJ2-7	-	TGTGCCAGCAGCTCTAGCGGGAGTGCCTACGAGCAGTACTTC	CASSSSGSAYEQYF
TRBV2	TRBD1	TRBJ2-3	once	TGTGCCAGCAGTGTGGACAGGGTGACAGATACGCAGTATTTT	CASSVDRVTDTQYF
TRBV5-1	TRBD1	TRBJ2-5	-	TGCGCCAGCGGTATACAGGGGGCTCAGGAGACCCAGTACTTC	CASGIQGAQETQYF
TRBV5-1	-	TRBJ1-2	once	TGCGCCAGCAGCTTGGGCACAGCCTCGAATAACTATGGCTACACCTTC	CASSLGTASNNYGYTF
TRBV25-1	TRBD1	TRBJ2-5	-	TGTGCCACCGCTGAGAGGGGGCTAGAGACCCAGTACTTC	CATAERGLETQYF
TRBV30	-	TRBJ1-6	-	TGTGCCTGGATGAAACAGCCCGATTCACCCCTCCACTTT	CAWMKQPDSPLHF
TRBV28	-	TRBJ2-1	once	TGTGCCAGCAGTTTAGGGGCCGGCGGGGACGAGCAGTTCTTC	CASSLGAGGDEQFF
TRBV28	-	TRBJ1-5	-	TGTGCCAGCAGTTCTTCCCCGTCGCCCCAGCATTTT	CASSSSPSPQHF
TRBV7-9	TRBD1	TRBJ1-4	-	TGTGCCAGCAGCCCGTCGGGACAGGAAAAAAAACTGTTTTTT	CASSPSGQEKKLFF
TRBV6-2/TRBV6-3	TRBD1	TRBJ1-6	few	TGTGCCAGCCGCCCAAAGGGGGGGTTTCGGGACAGGGATAGCTCCTATAATTCACCCCTCCACTTT	CASRPKGGFRDRDSSYNSPLHF
TRBV5-8	-	TRBJ1-5	-	TGTGCCAGCAGCTTTCCCCCGAGACAGCAAAGGCCCCAGCATTTT	CASSFPPRQQRPQHF
TRBV9	TRBD2	TRBJ2-1	-	TGTGCCAGCAGCCCCTTGCGGGGGGACGAGCAGTTCTTC	CASSPLRGDEQFF
TRBV4-2	-	TRBJ2-7	-	TGTGCCAGCAGCCAAGATCGGTTCTACGAGCAGTACTTC	CASSQDRFYEQYF
TRBV10-2	-	TRBJ1-1	-	TGCGCCAGCAGTGAATGGGTAGACACTGAAGCTTTCTTT	CASSEWVDTEAFF
TRBV19	-	TRBJ2-5	-	TGTGCCAGTAAAGGGCCCCGGGAGACCCAGTACTTC	CASKGPRETQYF
TRBV18	-	TRBJ2-5	-	TGTGCCAGCTCACCAGGAGGGCAAGAGACCCAGTACTTC	CASSPGGQETQYF
TRBV29-1	-	TRBJ1-1	-	TGCAGCGTTGAAGGACTTTCAAACACTGAAGCTTTCTTT	CSVEGLSNTEAFF
TRBV19	-	TRBJ1-1	-	TGTGCCAGTAGTATATTGATTGGGACAGAAGCTTTCTTT	CASSILIGTEAFF
TRBV6-1	-	TRBJ1-5	-	TGTGCCAGCAGTGAGGATCAACAGGGTTGGGGGAACCAGCCCCAGCATTTT	CASSEDQQGWGNQPQHF
TRBV5-5	-	TRBJ2-1	-	TGTGCCAGCAGCTTAGTAGTTGTAGTTGGATACAATGAGCAGTTCTTC	CASSLVVVVGYNEQFF
TRBV30	-	TRBJ1-3	-	TGTGCCTGGAGGGTTCAGGGCCCCTCTGGAAACACCATATATTTT	CAWRVQGPSGNTIYF
TRBV11-3	-	TRBJ1-1	-	TGTGCCAGCAGCTCACGAGGTTGGCGGATCAACACTGAAGCTTTCTTT	CASSSRGWRINTEAFF
TRBV7-2	-	TRBJ2-7	-	TGTGCCAGCAGCCTCACAGCCTACGAGCAGTACTTC	CASSLTAYEQYF
TRBV7-9	-	TRBJ2-2	-	TGTGCCAGCAGCCCCCACACCACAGCGAACACCGGGGAGCTGTTTTTT	CASSPHTTANTGELFF
TRBV30	-	TRBJ2-7	-	TGTGCCTGGAGTGCCGGGCTCGGGGTCTACGAGCAGTACTTC	CAWSAGLGVYEQYF
TRBV7-9	-	TRBJ1-1	-	TGTGCCAGCAGCTTAGCGAGTGGCAGGCAAGCTTTCTTT	CASSLASGRQAFF
TRBV7-9	-	TRBJ1-6	-	TGTGCCAGCAGCTTAGATCCGCCAGGGAGCTCCTATAATTCACCCCTCCACTTT	CASSLDPPGSSYNSPLHF
TRBV9	-	TRBJ2-3	few	TGTGCCAGCAGCGACCCCACAGGGCCGTCTAGCACAGATACGCAGTATTTT	CASSDPTGPSSTDTQYF
TRBV6-5	-	TRBJ1-2	-	TGTGCCAGCAGTTATGGGGGGAGCTATGGCTACACCTTC	CASSYGGSYGYTF
TRBV4-3	-	TRBJ1-4	-	TGCGCCAGCAGCGATCTGAGCGCTGGCCTTAATGAAAAACTGTTTTTT	CASSDLSAGLNEKLFF
TRBV5-1	-	TRBJ1-5	-	TGCGCCAGCAGCTTGGCCTACAACAGCTTTAGCAATCAGCCCCAGCATTTT	CASSLAYNSFSNQPQHF
TRBV5-1	TRBD2	TRBJ2-1	-	TGCGCCAGCCGGGCGGGACTAGCGGGAGACAATGAGCAGTTCTTC	CASRAGLAGDNEQFF
TRBV7-7	-	TRBJ2-5	-	TGTGCTAGCAGCTCGGGACCAGGAGGGAAGACCCAGTACTTC	CASSSGPGGKTQYF
TRBV7-3	-	TRBJ2-3	-	TGTGCCAGCAGCAGAGACCCGCCGGGAGTCGGAGATACGCAGTATTTT	CASSRDPPGVGDTQYF
TRBV7-6	TRBD2	TRBJ2-1	-	TGTGCCAGCAGCTTAGAAGCTAGCGGGAGTAGCATTGAGCAGTTCTTC	CASSLEASGSSIEQFF
TRBV11-2	TRBD1	TRBJ1-2	-	TGTGCCAGCAGCTTAGGAGGGGGCGGCATCCCCTATGGCTACACCTTC	CASSLGGGGIPYGYTF
TRBV15	-	TRBJ2-7	once	TGTGCCACCAGCAGAGATCCCGGCGCTAGCGAGCAGTACTTC	CATSRDPGASEQYF
TRBV5-5	-	TRBJ1-2	-	TGTGCCATCGTAGATCAACAGGGTAGGAACTATGGCTACACCTTC	CAIVDQQGRNYGYTF
TRBV9	-	TRBJ1-2	-	TGTGCCAGCAGCGTAGGGGACACAAACTATGGCTACACCTTC	CASSVGDTNYGYTF
TRBV5-6	TRBD2	TRBJ2-3	-	TGTGCCAGCAGCTTGGGCGGGGGGGCCAGCTTCACAGATACGCAGTATTTT	CASSLGGGASFTDTQYF
TRBV29-1	TRBD2	TRBJ2-2	-	TGCAGCGTTGGAGGTCTAGCGGCAGACACCGGGGAGCTGTTTTTT	CSVGGLAADTGELFF
TRBV5-8	TRBD1	TRBJ1-6	-	TGTGCCAGCAGCCTACGACAGGGGTTCAGCTTTTATTCACCCCTCCACTTT	CASSLRQGFSFYSPLHF
TRBV6-6	-	TRBJ1-5	-	TGTGCCAGCATTGAGGGGCGTCAGTATGTTGTTCAGCCCCAGCATTTT	CASIEGRQYVVQPQHF